Following are 15 T cell receptor beta chains from one sample sequenced in a study of OX40 agonist ivuxolimab in advanced cancers. Clones were sequenced by immunoSEQ multiplex PCR, and TCRdb holds only the in-frame ones, with some missing. The data hold 55,000 to 70,000 clones, with roughly 87% observed a single time. The source was CD4+ or CD8+ T cells sorted from blood, collected in a trial of the OX40 agonist ivuxolimab. The receptors come from an adult with an advanced solid tumor such as melanoma, head and neck, liver or kidney cancer.

The rearrangement links TRBV7-9 to TRBJ2-2, with 9 bases identical to TRBD1. CDR1 SEHNR and CDR2 FQNEAQ come from the germline V gene (reference sequence). The CDR3 is made up of 14 amino acids. V gave up 6 bases and J gave up 3 bases; unmatched junction bases: 2. The CDR3 bases are TGTGCCAGCAGTTGGGACAGGGACACCGGGGAGCTGTTTTTT. It codes for CASSWDRDTGELFF.

V and J are TRBV7-3 and TRBJ2-3; 10 bases line up with TRBD1. CDR3 size: 15 residues. The germline CDR1 and CDR2 sequences are SGHTA and FQGTGA. The J segment lost 5 bases and the V segment lost 5 bases, leaving 7 bases of the junction unmatched. DNA for the CDR3: TGTGCCAGCAGCAATCCGGGACAGGGGCGAGATACGCAGTATTTT. It encodes CASSNPGQGRDTQYF.

The V and J genes are TRBV5-8 and TRBJ1-5; 8 bases match TRBD1. CDR3 length equals 16 residues. From germline, CDR1 is SGHTS and CDR2 YDEGEE. The V and J ends lost 2 bases and 5 bases, in that order; junction bases with no gene match: 9. The CDR3 coding sequence is TGTGCCAGCAGCTTACGACGTGGACAGGGCTATCAGCCCCAGCATTTT. Translated, it gives CASSLRRGQGYQPQHF.

J is TRBJ2-4 and V is TRBV2; TRBD2 matches 7 bases. V was clipped by 4 bases and J by 7 bases; unmatched bases: 13. The CDR3 loop spans 16 amino acids. Germline assignment: CDR1 SNHLY and CDR2 FYNNEI. Written as DNA, the CDR3 is TGTGCCAGCAGTGTCGGGGGGTTGGGATCGCCTAACATTCAGTACTTC. Its protein product is CASSVGGLGSPNIQYF.

The table lists this clone with a count of one. The rearrangement joins TRBV2 to TRBJ1-6, with D maybe TRBD1 (5 bases). Trimming cost V 2 bases and J 0 bases, with 11 bases left between them. CDR3 size: 17 residues. The germline CDR1 and CDR2 sequences are SNHLY and FYNNEI. The CDR3 nucleotides read TGTGCCAGCAGTGAATATATAGGGGCCTCCTATAATTCACCCCTCCACTTT. It specifies CASSEYIGASYNSPLHF. The full variable domain, in which reference TRBV2 and TRBJ1-6 provide the parts outside the CDR3, is EPEVTQTPSHQVTQMGQEVILRCVPISNHLYFYWYRQILGQKVEFLVSFYNNEISEKSEIFDDQFSVERPDGSNFTLKIRSTKLEDSAMYFCASSEYIGASYNSPLHFGNGTRLTVT.

This chain links TRBV6-1 with TRBJ2-3, with 7 bases aligning to TRBD2. V lost 1 base and J lost 1; bases outside the gene matches: 2. This CDR3 comprises 15 residues. Per germline, CDR1 MNHNS and CDR2 SASEGT. The CDR3 region is CASSEDLAGTDTQYF. Here the CDR3 DNA reads TGTGCCAGCAGTGAAGACCTAGCGGGCACAGATACGCAGTATTTT.

The rearrangement joins TRBV5-1 to TRBJ2-3, with no clear D. The CDR3 covers 13 residues. Germline CDR1 reads SGHRS; CDR2 reads YFSETQ. V lost 2 bases to trimming and J lost 7 bases, with 11 bases between them. DNA for the CDR3: TGCGCCAGCAGCTTTCTAGGTACAAATACGCAGTATTTT. It codes for CASSFLGTNTQYF.

In its sample, this clone was seen once. V and J are TRBV4-2 and TRBJ2-4; D unclear. The CDR3 is made up of 16 amino acids. The V end lost 0 bases, the J end lost 0 bases, and 9 bases lay between the germline ends. Germline V CDR1 and CDR2: LGHNA, YNFKEQ. The CDR3 DNA sequence: TGTGCCAGCAGCCAAGAGCTGCGGCTAGCCAAAAACATTCAGTACTTC. Its protein is CASSQELRLAKNIQYF.

There are a few counts of this clone. This chain links TRBV10-3 with TRBJ1-6, with a tentative D call TRBD1 (6 bases). The V end lost 0 bases, the J end lost 6 bases, and 12 bases lay between the germline ends. The CDR3 runs to 16 residues. Germline V gene data show CDR1 as ENHRY and CDR2 as SYGVKD. The CDR3 sequence is CAISESRTAGNSPLHF. CDR3 nucleotides: TGTGCCATCAGTGAGTCAAGGACAGCCGGTAATTCACCCCTCCACTTT.

The J gene is TRBJ1-1, the V gene TRBV28, with D possibly matching TRBD1 (6 bases). Looked up from germline, CDR1 is MDHEN and CDR2 is SYDVKM. V shed 7 bases and J shed 1 base, with 10 bases lying between them. This CDR3 has 13 residues. CDR3 in amino acids: CASNRGQNTEAFF. CDR3 sequence (DNA): TGTGCCAGCAATCGGGGGCAGAACACTGAAGCTTTCTTT.

V gene TRBV7-2 combines with J gene TRBJ2-1; 9 bases agree with TRBD2. In germline, CDR1 is SGHTA, CDR2 FQGNSA. The trim removed 3 bases at V and 6 bases at J, leaving 6 bases unmatched. This CDR3 comprises 15 residues. CDR3 protein: CASSLRGGLGNEQFF. The CDR3 nucleotides are TGTGCCAGCAGCTTGCGGGGGGGCTTGGGCAATGAGCAGTTCTTC.

This chain links TRBV10-3 with TRBJ2-5; D gene ambiguous. V was pared by 4 bases and J by 0 bases, with 6 bases between. The V gene's germline CDR1 is ENHRY and CDR2 SYGVKD. This CDR3 is built from 13 residues. In nucleotides, the CDR3 is TGTGCCATCAGTGGCTACAACCAAGAGACCCAGTACTTC. This translates into CAISGYNQETQYF.

This sequence joins TRBV5-8 and TRBJ1-1; TRBD1 is a possible D gene (5 bases). CDR1 is SGHTS, CDR2 YDEGEE, per germline. Trimming removed 4 bases from V and 1 base from J, with 8 bases in between. There are 13 residues in the CDR3. The CDR3 nucleotides are TGTGCCAGCAGCCTTGACAGGAACACTGAAGCTTTCTTT. It codes for CASSLDRNTEAFF.

The J gene is TRBJ1-5, the V gene TRBV19; perhaps TRBD1 as D (5 bases). V lost 5 bases to trimming and J lost 1 base, with 18 bases between them. This CDR3 contains 17 residues. CDR1 LNHDA and CDR2 SQIVND come from the germline V gene (reference sequence). CDR3 sequence reads: CASSHLRGRESNQPQHF. CDR3 DNA sequence: TGTGCCAGTAGTCATTTGAGGGGTAGAGAAAGCAATCAGCCCCAGCATTTT.

V is TRBV7-3 and J is TRBJ2-5, with D perhaps assigned TRBD1 or TRBD2 (5 bases each). Trimming pared 5 bases from V and 7 bases from J, leaving 17 bases between. This CDR3 spans 14 amino acids. Looked up from germline, CDR1 is SGHTA and CDR2 is FQGTGA. The CDR3 spells CASSPQGSGGTQYF. The CDR3 coding sequence is TGTGCCAGCAGCCCGCAGGGCAGCGGAGGGACCCAGTACTTC. Filled out from reference TRBV7-3 and TRBJ2-5, the complete variable domain reads GAGVSQTPSNKVTEKGKYVELRCDPISGHTALYWYRQSLGQGPEFLIYFQGTGAADDSGLPNDRFFAVRPEGSVSTLKIQRTERGDSAVYLCASSPQGSGGTQYFGPGTRLLVL.